This TCR beta chain is drawn from a study of CD8 T cells in Susac syndrome. J lost 4 bases, V lost 4 bases, and 7 bases had no gene match. Per germline, CDR1 LNHNV and CDR2 YYDKDF (reference sequence). There are 15 residues in the CDR3. The RNA, about 0.45 to 1 ug, was put through reverse transcription using random hexamers. TCRdb recomputed calls from the immunoSEQ multiplex PCR reads with MiXCR, one row per CDR3 protein. The sample yields about 190,000 distinct CDR3 sequences, 95% seen once. The TCR sequence derives from a human donor with Susac syndrome. The chain combines TRBV15 with TRBJ2-3; 8 positions agree with TRBD2. The sequencing sample was made of CD4+ T cells from PBMCs. CDR3 in DNA: TGTGCCACCAGCAAGAGGGTAGCGGGGCCAGATACGCAGTATTTT. Translating it yields CATSKRVAGPDTQYF.